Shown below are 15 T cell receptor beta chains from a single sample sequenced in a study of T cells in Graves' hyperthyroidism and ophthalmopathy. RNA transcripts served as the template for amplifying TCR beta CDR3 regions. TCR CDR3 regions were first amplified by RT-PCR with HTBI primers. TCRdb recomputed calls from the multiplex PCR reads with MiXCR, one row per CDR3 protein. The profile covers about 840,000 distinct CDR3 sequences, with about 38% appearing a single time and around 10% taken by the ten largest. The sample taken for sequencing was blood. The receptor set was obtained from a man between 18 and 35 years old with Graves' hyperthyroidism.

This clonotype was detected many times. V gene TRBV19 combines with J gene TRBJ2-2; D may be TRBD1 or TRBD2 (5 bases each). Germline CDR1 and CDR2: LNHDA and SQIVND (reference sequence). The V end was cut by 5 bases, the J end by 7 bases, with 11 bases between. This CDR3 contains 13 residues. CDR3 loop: CASSWQGDGELFF. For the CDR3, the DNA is TGTGCCAGTAGTTGGCAGGGAGACGGGGAGCTGTTTTTT.

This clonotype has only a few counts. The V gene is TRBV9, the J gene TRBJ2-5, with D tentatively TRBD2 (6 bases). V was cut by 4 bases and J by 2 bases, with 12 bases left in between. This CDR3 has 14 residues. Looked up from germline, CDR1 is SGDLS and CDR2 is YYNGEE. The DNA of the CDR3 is TGTGCCAGCAGCACCTTAGCGGTTCAAGAGACCCAGTACTTC. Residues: CASSTLAVQETQYF.

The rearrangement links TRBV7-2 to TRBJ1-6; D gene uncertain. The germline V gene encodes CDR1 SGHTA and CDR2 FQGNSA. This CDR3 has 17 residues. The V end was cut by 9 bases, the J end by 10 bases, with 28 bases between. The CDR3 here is CASSIGLTRGWTSPLHF. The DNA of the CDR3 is TGTGCCAGTAGTATAGGGCTCACGCGGGGATGGACGTCACCCCTCCACTTT.

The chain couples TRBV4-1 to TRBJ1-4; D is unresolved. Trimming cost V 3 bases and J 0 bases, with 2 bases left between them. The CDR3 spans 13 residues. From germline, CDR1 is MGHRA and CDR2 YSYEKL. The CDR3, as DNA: TGCGCCAGCAGCCAGACAACTAATGAAAAACTGTTTTTT. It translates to CASSQTTNEKLFF.

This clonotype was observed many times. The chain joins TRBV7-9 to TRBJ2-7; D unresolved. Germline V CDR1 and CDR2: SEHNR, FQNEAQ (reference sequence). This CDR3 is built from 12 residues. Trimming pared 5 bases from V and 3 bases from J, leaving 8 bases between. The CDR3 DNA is TGTGCCAGCAGCCCGCCCGACTACGAGCAGTACTTC. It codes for CASSPPDYEQYF. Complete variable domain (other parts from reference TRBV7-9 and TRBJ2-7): DTGVSQNPRHKITKRGQNVTFRCDPISEHNRLYWYRQTLGQGPEFLTYFQNEAQLEKSRLLSDRFSAERPKGSFSTLEIQRTEQGDSAMYLCASSPPDYEQYFGPGTRLTVT.

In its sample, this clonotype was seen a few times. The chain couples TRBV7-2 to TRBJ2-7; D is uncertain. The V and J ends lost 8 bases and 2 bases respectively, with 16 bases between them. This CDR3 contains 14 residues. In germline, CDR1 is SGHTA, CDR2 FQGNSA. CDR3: CASGPRSVPYEQYF. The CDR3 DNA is TGTGCCAGCGGGCCACGGTCGGTCCCCTACGAGCAGTACTTC. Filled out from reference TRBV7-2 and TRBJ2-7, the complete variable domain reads GAGVSQSPSNKVTEKGKDVELRCDPISGHTALYWYRQSLGQGLEFLIYFQGNSAPDKSGLPSDRFSAERTGGSVSTLTIQRTQQEDSAVYLCASGPRSVPYEQYFGPGTRLTVT.

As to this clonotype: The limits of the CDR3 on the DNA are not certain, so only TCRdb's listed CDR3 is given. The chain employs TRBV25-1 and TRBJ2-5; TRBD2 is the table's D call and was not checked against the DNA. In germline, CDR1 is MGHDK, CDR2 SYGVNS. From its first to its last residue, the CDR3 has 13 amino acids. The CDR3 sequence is CACSARAQETQYF.

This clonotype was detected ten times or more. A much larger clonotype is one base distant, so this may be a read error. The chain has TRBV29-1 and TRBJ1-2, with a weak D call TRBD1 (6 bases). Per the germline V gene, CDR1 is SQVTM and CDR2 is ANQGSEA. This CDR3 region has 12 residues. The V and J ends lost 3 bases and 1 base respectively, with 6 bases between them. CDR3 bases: TGCAGCGTTGAGGACAGTAACTATGGCTACACCTTC. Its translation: CSVEDSNYGYTF.

CDR3 nucleotides: TGCAGTGCTAGCGTCGTAGCGAGCGGGGACAATCAGCCCCAGCATTTT. It specifies CSASVVASGDNQPQHF. The V call is TRBV20-1, the J call TRBJ1-5; D not certain. V dropped 3 bases and J dropped 3 bases, with 18 bases sitting between them. CDR3 length equals 16 residues. Germline V gives CDR1 DFQATT, CDR2 SNEGSKA (reference sequence).

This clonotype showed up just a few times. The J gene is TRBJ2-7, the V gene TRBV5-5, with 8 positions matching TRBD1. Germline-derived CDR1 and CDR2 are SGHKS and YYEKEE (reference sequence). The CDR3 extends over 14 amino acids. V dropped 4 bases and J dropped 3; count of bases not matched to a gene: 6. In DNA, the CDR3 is TGTGCCAGCAGCCTAAGGGACAGGTTCTACGAGCAGTACTTC. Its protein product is CASSLRDRFYEQYF.

The CDR3 sequence: CASRTGTGETGELFF. CDR3 DNA: TGTGCCAGCAGGACTGGGACAGGGGAAACCGGGGAGCTGTTTTTT. The gene calls are TRBV2 and TRBJ2-2, with 10 positions matching TRBD1. The V gene end was trimmed by 6 bases and the J gene end by 5 bases; junction bases not matched to a gene: 6. Germline-derived CDR1 and CDR2 are SNHLY and FYNNEI. The CDR3 contains 15 residues.

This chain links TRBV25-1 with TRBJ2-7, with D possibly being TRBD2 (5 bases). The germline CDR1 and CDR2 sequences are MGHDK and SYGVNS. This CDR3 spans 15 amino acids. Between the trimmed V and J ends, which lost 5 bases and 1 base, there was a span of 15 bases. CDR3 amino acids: CASSYFAGPSYEQYF. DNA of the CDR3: TGTGCCAGCAGTTACTTCGCGGGCCCTTCCTACGAGCAGTACTTC.

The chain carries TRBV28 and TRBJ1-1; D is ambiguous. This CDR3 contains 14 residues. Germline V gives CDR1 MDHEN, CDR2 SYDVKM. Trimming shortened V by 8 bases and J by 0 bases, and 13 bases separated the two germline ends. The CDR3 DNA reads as TGTGCCAGCCGCCACCCCTATTTGAACACTGAAGCTTTCTTT. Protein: CASRHPYLNTEAFF.

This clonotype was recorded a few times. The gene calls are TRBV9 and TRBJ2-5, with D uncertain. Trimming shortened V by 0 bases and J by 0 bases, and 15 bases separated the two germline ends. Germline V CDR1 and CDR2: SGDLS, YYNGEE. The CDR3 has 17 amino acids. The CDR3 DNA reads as TGTGCCAGCAGCGTAGAACCCTGGGCCCCTGACCAAGAGACCCAGTACTTC. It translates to CASSVEPWAPDQETQYF.

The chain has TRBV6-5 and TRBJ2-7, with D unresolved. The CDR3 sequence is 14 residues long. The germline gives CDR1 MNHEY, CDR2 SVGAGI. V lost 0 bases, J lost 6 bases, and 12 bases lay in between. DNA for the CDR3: TGTGCCAGCAGTTACTCGACTCGTCTTGCCGAGCAGTACTTC. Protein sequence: CASSYSTRLAEQYF.